Below, one T cell receptor (beta chain) is given with its context. Germline values: CDR1 SNHLY, CDR2 FYNNEI. Trimming pared 8 bases from V and 0 bases from J, leaving 23 bases between. The CDR3 spans 18 residues. This entry comes from a study of blood T cell repertoires in COVID-19. Study in general: Samples of COVID-19 (acute and convalescent) were obtained from the United States, Italy and Spain. PBMCs, B-cell-depleted T cells, or T cells were the source of the cDNA or gDNA that made up the material.

As handled by the study authors: Quantification of nucleated cells was approximated via reference gene primer amplification. This table comes from immunoSEQ multiplex PCR, and its TCRdb copy is limited to in-frame clones, with some not included. The DNA was the basis for D and trimming; V, J and clone size are from that table. The sample includes about 240,000 clones, about 90% seen only once; the top ten take around 7.8%. The clonotype originates from a man in his fifties or sixties who had recovered from COVID-19. Sequencing was performed on peripheral blood. The chain combines TRBV2 with TRBJ1-3; maybe TRBD1 (6 bases). Here the CDR3 reads CASLLGPGQSLSGNTIYF. For the CDR3, the DNA is TGTGCCAGCCTTCTGGGCCCCGGACAGTCACTCTCTGGAAACACCATATATTTT.